Below are 27 T cell receptor beta chains sequenced from a single sample in a study of monozygotic twins with inflammatory bowel disease. TCRdb reprocessed the 5' RACE reads and reports one entry per CDR3 protein, with no DNA. The clone table shows roughly 150,000 distinct CDR3 sequences, with the ten largest holding approximately 2.5%. Sequenced material: blood. Source of these receptors: a human donor with ulcerative colitis or Crohn's disease, or a healthy co-twin of an affected twin (not recorded which).

The chain recombines TRBV5-1 with TRBJ2-6. Per germline, CDR1 SGHRS and CDR2 YFSETQ. The CDR3 has 16 residues. This CDR3 is CAGSSGLYSGANVLTF.

The V gene is TRBV2, the J gene TRBJ1-5; TCRdb selects TRBD1, and the lack of DNA leaves this call unchecked. The CDR3 totals 13 residues. CDR1 and CDR2 (germline): SNHLY, FYNNEI. CDR3 amino acids: CASKDRGGQPQHF.

The CDR3 is CASSTGTGQTNTEAFF. V and J are TRBV5-1 and TRBJ1-1; TCRdb gives TRBD1 as the D gene, but with no DNA this cannot be confirmed. Germline V gene data show CDR1 as SGHRS and CDR2 as YFSETQ. This CDR3 has 16 residues.

The V call is TRBV18, the J call TRBJ2-6. This CDR3 comprises 16 residues. Germline loops: CDR1 KGHSH, CDR2 LQKENI. The CDR3: CASSPMFFSGANVLTF.

J is TRBJ2-3 and V is TRBV20-1; TCRdb's D call of TRBD1 is untestable without DNA. The germline V gene encodes CDR1 DFQATT and CDR2 SNEGSKA (reference sequence). The CDR3 is 13 amino acids. This CDR3 reads CSARVRVTDTQYF.

The chain uses TRBV5-1 and TRBJ2-7. Germline V lookup: CDR1 SGHRS, CDR2 YFSETQ. The CDR3 extends over 14 amino acids. CDR3 protein: CASSLDATSYEQYF.

The chain couples TRBV7-2 to TRBJ2-7; TCRdb gives TRBD1 as the D gene, but with no DNA this cannot be confirmed. This CDR3 comprises 16 residues. The V gene's germline CDR1 is SGHTA and CDR2 FQGNSA. Here the CDR3 reads CASSFDPGQGSYEQYF.

The chain employs TRBV6-2 or TRBV6-3 and TRBJ2-5; as DNA is missing, the TRBD1 call by TCRdb cannot be tested. The CDR3 contains 16 residues. Per the germline V gene, CDR1 is MNHEY and CDR2 is SVGEGT. CDR3 amino acids: CASSPSGTGVQQTQYF.

The J gene is TRBJ1-3, the V gene TRBV12-3 or TRBV12-4. CDR3 size: 15 residues. The CDR3 sequence is CASSHLSFSGNTIYF.

This chain uses TRBV27 with TRBJ1-5; TCRdb reports TRBD1, a call that lacks DNA to check it against. CDR1 is MNHEY and CDR2 is SMNVEV in the germline V gene (reference sequence). The CDR3 length is 14 residues. CDR3 protein: CASSRGSHSQPQHF.

The chain combines TRBV12-3 or TRBV12-4 with TRBJ1-4; TCRdb's assignment of TRBD1 cannot be checked, as there is no DNA. There are 15 residues in the CDR3. The CDR3 loop reads CASSPPGQRLEKLFF.

This chain links TRBV6-2 or TRBV6-3 with TRBJ2-2; with no DNA, the TCRdb D assignment of TRBD1 cannot be verified. Germline CDR1 MNHEY, CDR2 SVGEGT. This CDR3 spans 16 amino acids. The CDR3 sequence is CASSSWTGGDTGELFF.

The rearrangement uses TRBV7-3 and TRBJ1-2; TCRdb's D call of TRBD1 is untestable without DNA. The CDR3 is 15 residues long. Germline V gives CDR1 SGHTA, CDR2 FQGTGA. The chain's CDR3 is CASSLSGAGNYGYTF.

The V gene is TRBV7-7, the J gene TRBJ2-1; TCRdb designates TRBD1, a call that cannot be tested without DNA. CDR1 is SSHAT, CDR2 FNYEAQ, per germline (reference sequence). The CDR3 covers 13 residues. CDR3 loop: CASSFGTYNEQFF.

The rearrangement links TRBV20-1 to TRBJ2-7; no DNA is available, so the TRBD1 call from TCRdb remains unchecked. This CDR3 spans 14 amino acids. The germline V gene encodes CDR1 DFQATT and CDR2 SNEGSKA (reference sequence). CDR3 sequence: CSALAGTGGYEQYF.

The J gene is TRBJ2-7, the V gene TRBV29-1; TCRdb's assignment of TRBD1 cannot be checked, as there is no DNA. Germline-derived CDR1 and CDR2 are SQVTM and ANQGSEA. The CDR3 totals 16 residues. CDR3 residues: CSVEDTDRGETYEQYF.

The chain employs TRBV12-3 or TRBV12-4 and TRBJ2-1; checking the TCRdb D call of TRBD1 is not possible without DNA. CDR3 length equals 13 residues. The CDR3: CASSPDRFNEQFF.

The chain recombines TRBV20-1 with TRBJ2-7. The CDR3 sequence is 11 residues long. CDR1 and CDR2 from the germline V gene are DFQATT and SNEGSKA (reference sequence). This CDR3 is CSARVMSEQYF.

The chain recombines TRBV18 with TRBJ1-1. The CDR3 extends over 16 amino acids. The germline gives CDR1 KGHSH, CDR2 LQKENI. This CDR3 is CASSPLSSLGNGEAFF.

The chain couples TRBV5-1 to TRBJ1-4. CDR3 length: 14 residues. Germline lookup yields CDR1 SGHRS and CDR2 YFSETQ. CDR3 loop: CASSFGPTNEKLFF.

The chain couples TRBV2 to TRBJ2-2. CDR3 size: 15 residues. Germline V gene data show CDR1 as SNHLY and CDR2 as FYNNEI. CDR3 sequence: CASSERSTFAGELFF.

The chain recombines TRBV6-6 with TRBJ2-7; absent DNA, TCRdb's TRBD1 call cannot be checked. Germline CDR1 reads MNHNY; CDR2 reads SVGAGI (reference sequence). The CDR3 is made up of 14 amino acids. CDR3: CASSGSDRGYEQYF.

The rearrangement uses TRBV5-1 and TRBJ2-7. The CDR3 loop spans 13 amino acids. The germline gives CDR1 SGHRS, CDR2 YFSETQ. The CDR3 loop is CASSDFGSYEQYF.

This sequence joins TRBV7-9 and TRBJ2-2; TCRdb selects TRBD1, and the lack of DNA leaves this call unchecked. The CDR3 extends over 14 amino acids. Germline V gives CDR1 SEHNR, CDR2 FQNEAQ (reference sequence). CDR3 sequence reads: CASSFTGDTGELFF.

The chain joins TRBV7-2 to TRBJ2-7; TCRdb outputs TRBD1, but without DNA this stays unchecked. This CDR3 has 14 residues. Germline V gene sequence: CDR1 SGHTA, CDR2 FQGNSA. This CDR3 reads CASSFREGAYEQYF.

The rearrangement joins TRBV5-4 to TRBJ2-2; checking the TCRdb D call of TRBD1 is not possible without DNA. Germline-derived CDR1 and CDR2 are SGHNT and YYREEE (reference sequence). CDR3 size: 15 residues. The CDR3 protein is CASSLQGARTGELFF.

The rearrangement joins TRBV9 to TRBJ1-5; TCRdb proposes TRBD1, but this gene call is untestable without DNA. Germline V gene data show CDR1 as SGDLS and CDR2 as YYNGEE. The CDR3 spans 21 residues. This chain's CDR3 is CASSVGQLPRGPPNSNQPQHF.